The entry below describes one T cell receptor beta chain. The repertoire was sequenced with immunoSEQ multiplex PCR; TCRdb's copy has only in-frame clones and lacks some. The table includes 95,000 to 150,000 clones, approximately 81% detected once. This CDR3 has 20 residues. V lost 2 bases and J lost 0; bases outside the gene matches: 15. Germline CDR1 and CDR2: SGDLS and YYNGEE. This entry is derived from a study of blood T cell repertoires in COVID-19. Whole-study context: Sample material is recorded as cDNA or gDNA derived from T cells, B-cell-depleted T cells, or PBMCs.

Sequencing was carried out using peripheral blood. This TCR came from a woman aged 50 to 65 with acute or convalescent COVID-19. The chain employs TRBV9 and TRBJ1-3; 9 nucleotides align to TRBD1. CDR3 residues: CASSVRPGTGSPGSGNTIYF. CDR3 nucleotides: TGTGCCAGCAGCGTGCGTCCCGGGACAGGGAGCCCCGGCTCTGGAAACACCATATATTTT.